The next 29 T cell receptor gamma chains were all read from a single sample in a study of gamma delta lymphoproliferative disorders and STAT genes listed by TCRdb under 2018. Genomic DNA from peripheral blood mononuclear cells isolated from patients and controls was used for TCR sequencing. Receptor amplification or capture employed multiplex PCR. TCRdb names Illumina MiSeq as the instrument used. In TCRdb, clones were called once more from the public reads by CATT, and rows of identical DNA were later combined. For this sample there are over 1,000 gamma-chain clones; 15% to 25% appear just once. Around two fifths of the sample is in the top ten clones. Source material: blood. Source of these receptors: a human donor in good health.

V gene TRGV8 combines with J gene TRGJ1 or TRGJ2. The J gene, left out of TCRdb, was set here by checking the DNA against germline. Germline trimming cut 1 base from V and 7 bases from J; bases unmatched to any gene: 10. This CDR3 contains 14 residues. Germline V gene data show CDR1 as VENAVY and CDR2 as YDSYNSRV. The CDR3 DNA reads TGTGCCACCTGGGATAGAGGGGAATTATATAAGAAACTCTTT. It codes for CATWDRGELYKKLF.

This clone has at least ten counts. The gene calls are TRGV10 and TRGJP1. The J gene comes from matching the DNA to germline here; TCRdb lacks it. TRGV10 is given ORF status, its function remaining uncertain. CDR3 length: 13 residues. Trimming cost V 8 bases and J 11 bases; bases outside gene matches: 12. CDR3 sequence reads: CAAWGGKDWFKIF. Written as DNA, the CDR3 is TGTGCTGCGTGGGGGGGAAAGGACTGGTTCAAGATATTT.

Note on this clone: A read error may produce the germline difference seen at one junction end. The genes are TRGV10 and TRGJ1 or TRGJ2. Here the J gene was assigned by germline matching of the DNA, as TCRdb has none. TRGV10 is an open reading frame, and its role is uncertain. This CDR3 spans 13 amino acids. The CDR3 protein is CSVGFSNYYKKLF. DNA of the CDR3: TGCAGCGTGGGATTCTCGAATTATTATAAGAAACTCTTT.

Many counts were recorded for this clone. TCRdb shows a much larger clone's protein in place of this DNA's translation, and the two differ at residue 6, likely through a read error; the protein shown is translated from the DNA. The genes are TRGV4 and TRGJP. The J gene was missing in TCRdb and was found by matching the end of the DNA to germline. Germline values: CDR1 EGSTGY, CDR2 YDSYTSSV. Losses at the gene ends were 3 bases for V and 5 bases for J; bases not matched to a gene: 19. CDR3 length: 21 amino acids. CDR3: CATWDRHTNRVEELGKKIKVF. CDR3 DNA sequence: TGTGCCACCTGGGATAGGCACACGAACCGAGTTGAAGAGTTGGGCAAAAAAATCAAGGTATTT.

This clone was observed a few times. The TCRdb protein comes from a much larger clone and disagrees with this DNA's translation at residue 3, likely due to a read error; the protein given here is derived from the DNA. The chain couples TRGV3 to TRGJP2. TCRdb carries no J gene annotation; the J gene was assigned here by matching the DNA with germline. This CDR3 comprises 16 residues. Germline V CDR1 and CDR2: VTNTFY, YDVSTARD (reference sequence). The CDR3 DNA reads TGTGCCGCCTGGGACTCTCAATATAGTAGTGATTGGATCAAGACGTTT. Translation gives CAAWDSQYSSDWIKTF.

This clone was picked up a small number of times. TCRdb lists the protein of a much larger clone for this DNA, which differs at residue 15, so this is likely a read error; the protein given here is translated from the DNA itself. The J gene is TRGJP1, the V gene TRGV10. The J gene, absent from TCRdb, was called here by matching the DNA to germline. TRGV10 is an ORF for which the function is uncertain. The CDR3 runs 18 residues. CDR3: CAAWDPSNRNTTGWSKIF. The CDR3 DNA reads TGTGCTGCGTGGGATCCCTCGAACCGAAATACCACTGGTTGGTCCAAGATATTT.

This clone is medium-sized. Other DNA sequences of this sample code for an identical CDR3. The rearrangement joins TRGV4 to TRGJ1 or TRGJ2. Assignment of the J gene here rests on matching the DNA to germline, because TCRdb gives none. Per the germline V gene, CDR1 is EGSTGY and CDR2 is YDSYTSSV. The CDR3 consists of 12 residues. Trimming removed 2 bases from V and 3 bases from J; junction bases left unmatched: 1. The CDR3 loop is CATWDAYYKKLF. As DNA, the CDR3 is TGTGCCACCTGGGATGCTTATTATAAGAAACTCTTT.

A word on this clone: No DNA is shown, since the ends of the CDR3 on it are uncertain; the CDR3 is the one TCRdb lists. No call exists for the J gene, whereas the V gene is TRGV8. Germline assignment: CDR1 VENAVY and CDR2 YDSYNSRV. The CDR3 spans 19 residues, counting both ends. The CDR3: CATWPFTRLRNSLAVEQHF.

This clone was detected a few times. A read error likely explains this, since a far larger clone differs by one base. Other DNA sequences in the same sample also yield this CDR3. V gene assignment gives TRGV3, but the J gene was left uncalled. This CDR3 has 16 amino acids. Germline lookup yields CDR1 VTNTFY and CDR2 YDVSTARD (reference sequence). The CDR3, as DNA: TGTGCCACCTGGGACTCTCAATATAGTAGTGATTGGATTAAGACGTTT. The encoded protein is CATWDSQYSSDWIKTF.

As concerns this clone: The DNA is omitted, as the CDR3 cannot be located on it reliably, and the CDR3 follows TCRdb's listing. CDR3 sequence: CAAWDYWIIIRNSLAVEQHF. With the J gene uncalled, the V gene is TRGV10. TRGV10 is treated as an ORF (open reading frame) with a function not yet certain. With termini counted, the CDR3 has 20 amino acids.

By share of the sample, this clone is medium-sized. J is TRGJ1 or TRGJ2 and V is TRGV3. TCRdb is silent on the J gene; assignment here came from matching the DNA to germline. J was trimmed by 2 bases and V by 1 base; bases with no gene match: 11. Germline assignment: CDR1 VTNTFY and CDR2 YDVSTARD (reference sequence). The CDR3 contains 16 residues. The CDR3 here is CATWDSPHPYYYKKLF. The CDR3 DNA reads as TGTGCCACCTGGGACAGCCCTCACCCATATTATTATAAGAAACTCTTT.

This clone was found a few times. Because the CDR3's place on the DNA is in doubt, the DNA is left out and the CDR3 is given as listed by TCRdb. The V gene call is TRGV5, and the J gene call is absent. Inclusive of both ends, the CDR3 amounts to 18 amino acids. From germline, CDR1 is VINAFY and CDR2 YDVSNSKD. CDR3 loop: CATWYCIIRNSLAVEQHF.

This clone is medium-sized within its sample. V gene TRGV2 combines with J gene TRGJ1 or TRGJ2. No J gene is reported in TCRdb; it was inferred here by comparing the DNA with germline. The germline V gene has CDR1 EGSNGY and CDR2 YDSYNSKV. With V trimmed by 1 base and J by 7 bases, 7 bases remained unmatched. The CDR3 extends over 13 amino acids. The CDR3 bases are TGTGCCACCTGGGACGGCCAAGGGTATAAGAAACTCTTT. It codes for CATWDGQGYKKLF.

By sample share, this clone is medium-sized. The chain recombines TRGV5 with TRGJ1 or TRGJ2. Here the J gene came from matching the DNA to germline, since TCRdb omits it. The CDR3 runs to 13 residues. Germline-derived CDR1 and CDR2 are VINAFY and YDVSNSKD. Trimming at V came to 0 bases and at J to 8 bases, leaving 7 bases not matched to a gene. CDR3 protein: CATWDRSGDKKLF. CDR3 nucleotides: TGTGCCACCTGGGACAGGTCGGGTGATAAGAAACTCTTT.

This clone is deemed large. The genes are TRGV3 and TRGJ1 or TRGJ2. TCRdb offers no J gene call, so here the DNA was matched to germline to obtain one. V gave up 2 bases and J gave up 2 bases; unmatched junction bases: 9. The CDR3 extends over 15 amino acids. CDR1 is VTNTFY, CDR2 YDVSTARD, per germline (reference sequence). CDR3 in DNA: TGTGCCACCTGGGACACCGAAGATGATTATTATAAGAAACTCTTT. Amino acids: CATWDTEDDYYKKLF.

This clone has a handful of counts. Because the CDR3's place on the DNA is in doubt, the DNA is left out and the CDR3 is given as listed by TCRdb. A V gene of TRGV4 was called, but no J gene was assigned. The length of the CDR3 is 20 amino acids, counting both ends. Germline assignment: CDR1 EGSTGY and CDR2 YDSYTSSV. The CDR3 protein is CATWDGRFIIRNSLAVEQHF.

This clone was seen more than once but under ten times. V gene TRGV10 combines with J gene TRGJ1 or TRGJ2. The J gene was missing in TCRdb and was found by matching the end of the DNA to germline. TRGV10 is an open reading frame whose function is uncertain. The CDR3 runs to 11 residues. The junction had 8 bases not matched to a gene; V was cut back by 8 bases and J by 9 bases. The CDR3 DNA is TGTGCTGCGTGGGATGCTTTTAAGAAACTCTTT. This gives the protein CAAWDAFKKLF.

This clone ranks as large (0.1 to 1%). Other DNA sequences in this specimen translate into the identical CDR3. The chain uses TRGV4 and TRGJ1 or TRGJ2. Here the J gene came from matching the DNA to germline, since TCRdb omits it. CDR3 length: 15 amino acids. The V segment lost 0 bases and the J segment 1 base; nucleotides outside the gene matches: 6. Germline V gene sequence: CDR1 EGSTGY, CDR2 YDSYTSSV. The CDR3 protein is CATWDGPSNYYKKLF. CDR3 bases: TGTGCCACCTGGGATGGGCCGTCTAATTATTATAAGAAACTCTTT.

By share of the sample, this clone is medium-sized (0.01 to 0.1%). The genes are TRGV5 and TRGJ1 or TRGJ2. Here the J gene came from matching the DNA to germline, since TCRdb omits it. Trimming at V came to 2 bases and at J to 6 bases, leaving 1 base not matched to a gene. The CDR3 extends over 11 amino acids. Germline V gene data show CDR1 as VINAFY and CDR2 as YDVSNSKD. Here the CDR3 reads CATWDIYKKLF. The CDR3 coding sequence is TGTGCCACCTGGGACATTTATAAGAAACTCTTT.

Relative to its sample, this clone is large. The J gene is TRGJ1 or TRGJ2, the V gene TRGV2. As TCRdb names no J gene, one was assigned here on the basis of a DNA match to germline. CDR1 is EGSNGY and CDR2 is YDSYNSKV in the germline V gene. There are 15 residues in the CDR3. The V and J ends lost 0 bases and 0 bases, in that order; junction bases with no gene match: 5. The CDR3 bases are TGTGCCACCTGGGACGGGCCGGGGAATTATTATAAGAAACTCTTT. This sequence encodes CATWDGPGNYYKKLF.

This clone was observed a few times. This sequence is one base from a far larger clone and is likely a read error. This sample includes further DNA sequences coding for the same CDR3. No J gene was named, though the V gene is TRGV3. This CDR3 spans 16 amino acids. Germline V gene data show CDR1 as VTNTFY and CDR2 as YDVSTARD (reference sequence). CDR3 loop: CATWDSQYSSDWIKTF. CDR3 bases: TGTGCCACCTGGGACTCTCAATATAGTAGTGATTGGATCAAAACGTTT.

This clone is labeled large. This chain joins TRGV10 and TRGJ1 or TRGJ2. The J gene, missing from TCRdb, was assigned here through DNA to germline matching. TRGV10 is marked as an open reading frame, function uncertain. The CDR3 totals 9 residues. Trimming cost V 8 bases and J 10 bases; bases outside gene matches: 3. CDR3 residues: CAAWSKKLF. The CDR3 bases are TGTGCTGCGTGGAGCAAGAAACTCTTT.

A word on this clone: This sequence is one base from a far larger clone and is likely a read error. Within the sample, other DNA sequences also encode this same CDR3. V gene TRGV5 combines with J gene TRGJ1 or TRGJ2. TCRdb records no J gene; here it was assigned by comparing the DNA to germline. Per the germline V gene, CDR1 is VINAFY and CDR2 is YDVSNSKD. The CDR3 has 11 amino acids. The CDR3 spells CATGRSYKKLF. The CDR3 coding sequence is TGCGCCACCGGGCGATCGTATAAGAAACTCTTT.

By sample share, this clone is medium-sized (0.01 to 0.1%). V and J are TRGV9 and TRGJ1 or TRGJ2. Here the J gene came from matching the DNA to germline, since TCRdb omits it. V shed 2 bases, J shed 2 bases, and the junction held 12 bases outside the gene matches. The CDR3 sequence is 16 residues long. Germline values: CDR1 GITISATS, CDR2 ISYDGTV (reference sequence). CDR3 in DNA: TGTGCCTTGTGGGAGGCCGAGACCCACTATTATTATAAGAAACTCTTT. Translated, it gives CALWEAETHYYYKKLF.

By proportion, this clone is medium-sized (0.01 to 0.1%). At residue 6, TCRdb's protein is not the same as the translated DNA, so the protein here was read from the DNA. This rearrangement joins TRGV2 to TRGJ1 or TRGJ2. No J gene was available from TCRdb, and it was assigned here by a germline match of the DNA. The J segment lost 3 bases and the V segment lost 5 bases, leaving 4 bases of the junction unmatched. The germline V gene encodes CDR1 EGSNGY and CDR2 YDSYNSKV. The CDR3 loop spans 12 amino acids. In DNA form, the CDR3 reads TGTGCCACCTGGGCCCCTTATTATAAGAAACTCTTT. It specifies CATWAPYYKKLF.

This clone is labeled as large. V usage is TRGV5 and J usage is TRGJ1 or TRGJ2. The J gene, missing from TCRdb, was assigned here through DNA to germline matching. CDR1 VINAFY and CDR2 YDVSNSKD come from the germline V gene. J lost 3 bases, V lost 0 bases, and 5 bases had no gene match. The CDR3 is 14 amino acids. The CDR3 region has the DNA TGTGCCACCTGGGACAGGCGCAGTTATTATAAGAAACTCTTT. Translation gives CATWDRRSYYKKLF.

This clone is categorized as large (0.1 to 1%). The chain uses TRGV10 and TRGJ1 or TRGJ2. No J gene was available from TCRdb, and it was assigned here by a germline match of the DNA. TRGV10 is known as an ORF, though its function is uncertain. The length of the CDR3 is 14 residues. V gave up 8 bases and J gave up 0 bases; unmatched junction bases: 8. The CDR3 DNA is TGTGCTGCGTGGGATTATCCGAATTATTATAAGAAACTCTTT. Protein sequence: CAAWDYPNYYKKLF.

Only one count was recorded for this clone. The chain is built from TRGV5P and TRGJP1. Here the J gene was assigned by germline matching of the DNA, as TCRdb has none. TRGV5P is recorded as a pseudogene. The CDR3 covers 14 residues. The CDR3 sequence: CATVEDTTGWFKIF. The CDR3 bases are TGTGCCACCGTCGAGGATACCACTGGTTGGTTCAAGATATTT.

As for this clone: The DNA is omitted, as the CDR3 cannot be located on it reliably, and the CDR3 follows TCRdb's listing. The V gene call is TRGV3, and the J gene call is absent. A total of 21 residues make up the CDR3, ends included. CDR1 and CDR2 from the germline V gene are VTNTFY and YDVSTARD (reference sequence). The CDR3 here is CATWDRRGVGIRNSLAVEQHF.